This T cell receptor (beta chain) was sequenced in a study of siplizumab effects on memory and regulatory T cells. The repertoire was sequenced with immunoSEQ multiplex PCR; TCRdb's copy has only in-frame clones and lacks some. Among about 66,000 clones listed, roughly 96% were seen once. This CDR3 has 14 amino acids. Unmatched junction bases numbered 3, after V lost 3 bases and J lost 1 base. Germline loops: CDR1 MNHNY, CDR2 SVGAGI (reference sequence). This chain uses TRBV6-6 with TRBJ2-7, with TRBD1 matching over 7 bases. This receptor was obtained from a human donor in good health. The sequenced sample was naive CD8+ T cells sorted from blood. CDR3 sequence: CASSYGTASYEQYF. DNA of the CDR3: TGTGCCAGCAGTTATGGGACAGCATCCTACGAGCAGTACTTC.